The clone carrying this T cell receptor (beta chain) was detected a few times. The CDR3 regions of TCR beta were amplified from RNA transcripts. An initial round of RT-PCR targeting the TCR CDR3 relied on the HTBI primer set. TCRdb recomputed calls from the multiplex PCR reads with MiXCR, one row per CDR3 protein. The table has a few hundred thousand distinct CDR3 sequences, about 18% seen once. Uncontrolled infection, other autoimmune disease, pregnancy or lactation disqualified patients from enrolment. This record comes from a study of T cells in Graves' hyperthyroidism and ophthalmopathy. Germline V CDR1 and CDR2: ENHRY, SYGVKD. V lost 5 bases and J lost 3; bases outside the gene matches: 7. The CDR3 is 16 residues long.

This receptor was identified in a woman aged 45 to 65 with Graves' hyperthyroidism. The rearrangement uses TRBV10-3 and TRBJ2-6; 7 nucleotides align to TRBD2. The sample taken for sequencing was blood. The DNA for the CDR3 is TGTGCCATCAGTTGGGAGGGGTCGTTTGGGGCCAACGTCCTGACTTTC. Its protein product is CAISWEGSFGANVLTF.